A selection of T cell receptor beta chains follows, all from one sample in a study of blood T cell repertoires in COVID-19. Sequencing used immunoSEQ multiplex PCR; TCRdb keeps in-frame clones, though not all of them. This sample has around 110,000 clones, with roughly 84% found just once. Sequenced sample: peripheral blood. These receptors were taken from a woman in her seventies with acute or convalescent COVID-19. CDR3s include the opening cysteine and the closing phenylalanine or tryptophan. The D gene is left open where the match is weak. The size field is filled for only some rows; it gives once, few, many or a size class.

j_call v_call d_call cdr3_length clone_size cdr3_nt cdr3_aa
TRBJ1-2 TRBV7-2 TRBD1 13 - TGTGCCAGCAGCCCGGACAGGGGACTTGGCTACACCTTC CASSPDRGLGYTF
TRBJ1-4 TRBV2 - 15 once TGTGCCAGCAGTGACGGGCCCCGGGGTAATGAAAAACTGTTTTTT CASSDGPRGNEKLFF
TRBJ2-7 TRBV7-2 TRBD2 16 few TGTGCCAGCAGTTCCCCGAGGGGCGGGAGTACATACGAGCAGTACTTC CASSSPRGGSTYEQYF
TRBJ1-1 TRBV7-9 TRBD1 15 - TGTGCCAGCAGCCCCCATGGACAGGGGAACACTGAAGCTTTCTTT CASSPHGQGNTEAFF
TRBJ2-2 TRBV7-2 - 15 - TGTGCCAGCAGCCTGAATATGGGGAGTGCCGGGGAGCTGTTTTTT CASSLNMGSAGELFF
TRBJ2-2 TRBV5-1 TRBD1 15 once TGCGCCAGCAGGCCTGGACAGGGCATTACCGGGGAGCTGTTTTTT CASRPGQGITGELFF
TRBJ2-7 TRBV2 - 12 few TGTGCCAGCTTTCAGGGATCCTACGAGCAGTACTTC CASFQGSYEQYF
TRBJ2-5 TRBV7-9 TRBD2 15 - TGTGCCAGCAGCTTAGGGCGGGGGAATCAAGAGACCCAGTACTTC CASSLGRGNQETQYF
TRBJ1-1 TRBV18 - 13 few TGTGCCAGCTCACCGGGGGGAGAAACTGAAGCTTTCTTT CASSPGGETEAFF
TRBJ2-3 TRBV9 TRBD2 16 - TGTGCCAGCAGCCTATTAGCGGGGGGGAACACAGATACGCAGTATTTT CASSLLAGGNTDTQYF
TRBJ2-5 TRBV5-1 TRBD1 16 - TGCGCCAGCAGCTTGTTGGGGACAGGGGGCCAAGAGACCCAGTACTTC CASSLLGTGGQETQYF
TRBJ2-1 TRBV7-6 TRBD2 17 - TGTGCCAGCAGCTTAGCGCCTTCCCGGGGGGGGGCCAATGAGCAGTTCTTC CASSLAPSRGGANEQFF
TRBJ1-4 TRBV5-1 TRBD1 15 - TGCGCCAGCAGCCCGAGGGGGCAGGATAATGAAAAACTGTTTTTT CASSPRGQDNEKLFF
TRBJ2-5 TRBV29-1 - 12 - TGCAGCGTTGACAGGGGAGGGGAGACCCAGTACTTC CSVDRGGETQYF
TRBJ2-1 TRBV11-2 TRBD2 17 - TGTGCCAGCAGCTCAGGGACTAGCGGGAGGGTTCACAATGAGCAGTTCTTC CASSSGTSGRVHNEQFF
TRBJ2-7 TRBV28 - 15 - TGTGCCAGTTATCCCGTGAGGGTAAAGCCTTCCGAGCAGTACTTC CASYPVRVKPSEQYF
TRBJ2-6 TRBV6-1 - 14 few TGTGCCAGCAGACCCGGTTGGGGGGCCAACGTCCTGACTTTC CASRPGWGANVLTF